The T cell receptor beta chain under discussion was sequenced for a study of blood T cell repertoires in COVID-19. Repertoires were generated with immunoSEQ multiplex PCR, while TCRdb's copy carries only in-frame clones and drops some. The table records 200,000 to 250,000 clones, 85% to 90% of them present only once. The germline V gene encodes CDR1 SGHAT and CDR2 FQNNGV. The CDR3 runs to 12 residues. The ends were cut back, 5 bases at V and 6 bases at J, with 9 bases in the middle. This clone was seen a handful of times. The chain recombines TRBV11-2 with TRBJ2-3; a possible D gene is TRBD2 (5 bases). The sequence was collected from a woman aged 50 to 65 with acute or convalescent COVID-19. Sample: peripheral blood. CDR3 in amino acids: CASSPGLDTQYF. CDR3 nucleotide sequence: TGTGCCAGCAGCCCGGGGTTGGATACGCAGTATTTT.